This T cell receptor beta chain stems from a study of shared clonotypes between healthy human individuals. Notes on the study in general: The researchers took only blood, and tissue repertoires probably look different.

Investigators spread the genomic DNA of each subset evenly over several immunoSEQ plates. Original analysis: ImmunoSEQ output held junction-only sequences without quality scores, so filtering differed. Clones were read by immunoSEQ multiplex PCR, and TCRdb kept only the in-frame ones, dropping some. That table supplies the V and J calls and clone size; D and trimming were determined from the DNA. The repertoire has about 490,000 clones, 70% to 85% of them found once; the top ten carry more than 10%. For this clone: Its cognate antigen is unknown.

This TCR derives from a woman aged 40 to 50 in good health. Some clones in this sample may be carry-over from other donors' samples. The sequenced sample was PBMCs.

The CDR3 protein is CASTMVRSSYNEQFF. The CDR3 DNA reads TGTGCCAGCACCATGGTCAGGAGCTCCTACAATGAGCAGTTCTTC. The J gene is TRBJ2-1, the V gene TRBV5-5; D is unclear. The CDR3 is 15 amino acids. Trimming left V 6 bases short and J 0 bases short, with 13 bases between. The germline CDR1 and CDR2 sequences are SGHKS and YYEKEE (reference sequence).